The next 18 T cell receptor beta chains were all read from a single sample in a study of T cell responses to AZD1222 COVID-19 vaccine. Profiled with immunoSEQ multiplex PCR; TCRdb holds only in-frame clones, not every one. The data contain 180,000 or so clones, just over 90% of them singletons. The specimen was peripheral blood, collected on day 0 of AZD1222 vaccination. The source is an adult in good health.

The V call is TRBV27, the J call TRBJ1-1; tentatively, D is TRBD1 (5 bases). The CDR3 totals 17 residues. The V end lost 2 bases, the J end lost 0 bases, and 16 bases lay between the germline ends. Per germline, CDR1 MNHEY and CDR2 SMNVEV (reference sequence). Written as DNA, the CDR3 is TGTGCCAGCAGTTTAGTGGGGGGGAGGATGGTGAACACTGAAGCTTTCTTT. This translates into CASSLVGGRMVNTEAFF.

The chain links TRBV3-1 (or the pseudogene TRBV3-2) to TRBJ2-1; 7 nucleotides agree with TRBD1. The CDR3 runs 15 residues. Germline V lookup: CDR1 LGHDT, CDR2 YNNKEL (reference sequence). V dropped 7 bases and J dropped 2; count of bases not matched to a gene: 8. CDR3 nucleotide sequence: TGTGCCAGCAAAAGGGGGCCCGGGGCCTACAATGAGCAGTTCTTC. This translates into CASKRGPGAYNEQFF.

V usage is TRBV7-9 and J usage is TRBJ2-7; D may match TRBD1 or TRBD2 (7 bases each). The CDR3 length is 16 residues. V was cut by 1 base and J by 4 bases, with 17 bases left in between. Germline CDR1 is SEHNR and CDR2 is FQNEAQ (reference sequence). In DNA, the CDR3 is TGTGCCAGCAGCTTAGGAAGGGAGGGGGCTATTTACGAGCAGTACTTC. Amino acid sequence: CASSLGREGAIYEQYF.

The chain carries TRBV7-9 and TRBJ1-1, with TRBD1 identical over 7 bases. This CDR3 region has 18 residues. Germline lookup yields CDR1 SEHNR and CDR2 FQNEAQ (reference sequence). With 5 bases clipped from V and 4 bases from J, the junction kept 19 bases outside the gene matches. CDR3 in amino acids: CASSRPSTGTGATTEAFF. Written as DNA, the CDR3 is TGTGCCAGCAGCCGCCCGTCGACAGGGACGGGGGCGACCACTGAAGCTTTCTTT.

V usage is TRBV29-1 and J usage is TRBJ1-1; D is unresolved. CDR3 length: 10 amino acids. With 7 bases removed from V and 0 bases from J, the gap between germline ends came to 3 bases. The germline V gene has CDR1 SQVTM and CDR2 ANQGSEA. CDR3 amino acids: CSGMNTEAFF. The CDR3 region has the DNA TGCAGCGGAATGAACACTGAAGCTTTCTTT.

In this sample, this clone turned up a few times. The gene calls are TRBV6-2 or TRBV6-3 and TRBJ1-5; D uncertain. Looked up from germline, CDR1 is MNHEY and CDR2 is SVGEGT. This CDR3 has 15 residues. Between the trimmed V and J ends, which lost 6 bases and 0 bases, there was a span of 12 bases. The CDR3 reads CASSPEVYSNQPQHF. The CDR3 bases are TGTGCCAGCAGCCCCGAGGTATATAGCAATCAGCCCCAGCATTTT.

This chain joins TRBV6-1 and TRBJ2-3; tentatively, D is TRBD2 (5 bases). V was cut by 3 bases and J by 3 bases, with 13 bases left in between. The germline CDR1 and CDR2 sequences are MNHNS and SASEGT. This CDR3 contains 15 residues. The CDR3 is CASSDQRSWTDTQYF. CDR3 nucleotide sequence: TGTGCCAGCAGTGATCAGCGGAGTTGGACAGATACGCAGTATTTT.

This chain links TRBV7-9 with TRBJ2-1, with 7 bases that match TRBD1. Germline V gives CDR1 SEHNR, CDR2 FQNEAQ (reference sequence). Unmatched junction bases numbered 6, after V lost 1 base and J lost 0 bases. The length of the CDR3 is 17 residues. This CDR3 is CASSLDQGVSSYNEQFF. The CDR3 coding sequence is TGTGCCAGCAGCTTAGATCAGGGGGTTAGCTCCTACAATGAGCAGTTCTTC.

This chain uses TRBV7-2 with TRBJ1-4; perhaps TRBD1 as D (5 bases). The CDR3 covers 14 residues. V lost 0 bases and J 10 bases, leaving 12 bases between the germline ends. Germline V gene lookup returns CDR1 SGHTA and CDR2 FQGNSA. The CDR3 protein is CASSLAGVQGKLFF. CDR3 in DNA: TGTGCCAGCAGCTTAGCCGGGGTTCAGGGAAAACTGTTTTTT.

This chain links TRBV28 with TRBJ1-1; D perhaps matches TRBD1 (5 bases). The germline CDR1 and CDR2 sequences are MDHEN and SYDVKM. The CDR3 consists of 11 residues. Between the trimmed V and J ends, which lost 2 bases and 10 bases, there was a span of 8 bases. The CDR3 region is CASSLQGLAFF. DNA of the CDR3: TGTGCCAGCAGTTTACAGGGTCTAGCTTTCTTT.

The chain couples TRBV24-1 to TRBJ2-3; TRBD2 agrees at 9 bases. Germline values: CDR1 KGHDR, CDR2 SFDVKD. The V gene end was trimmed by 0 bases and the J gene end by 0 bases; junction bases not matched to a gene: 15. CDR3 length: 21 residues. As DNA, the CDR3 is TGTGCCACCAGTGATTTGGGGCAAGGACTAGCGCAAGGTAGTAGCACAGATACGCAGTATTTT. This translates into CATSDLGQGLAQGSSTDTQYF.

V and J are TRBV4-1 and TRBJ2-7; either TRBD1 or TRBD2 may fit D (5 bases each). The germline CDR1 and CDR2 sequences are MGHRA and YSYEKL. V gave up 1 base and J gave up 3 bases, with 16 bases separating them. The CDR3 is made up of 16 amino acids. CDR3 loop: CASSQGPGSEGYEQYF. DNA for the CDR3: TGCGCCAGCAGCCAAGGGCCAGGGAGTGAGGGCTACGAGCAGTACTTC.

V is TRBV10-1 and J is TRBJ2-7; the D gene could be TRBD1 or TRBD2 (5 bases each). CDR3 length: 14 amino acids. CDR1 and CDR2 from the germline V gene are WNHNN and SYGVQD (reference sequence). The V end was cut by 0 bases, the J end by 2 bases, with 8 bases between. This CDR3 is CASSESGDPYEQYF. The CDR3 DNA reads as TGCGCCAGCAGTGAGTCAGGGGACCCCTACGAGCAGTACTTC.

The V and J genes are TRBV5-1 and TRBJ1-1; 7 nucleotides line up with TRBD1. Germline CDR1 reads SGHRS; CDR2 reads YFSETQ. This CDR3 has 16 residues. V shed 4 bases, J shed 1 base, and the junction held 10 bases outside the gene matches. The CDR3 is CASSPPRAGGNTEAFF. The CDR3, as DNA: TGCGCCAGCAGCCCCCCCAGGGCAGGGGGGAACACTGAAGCTTTCTTT.

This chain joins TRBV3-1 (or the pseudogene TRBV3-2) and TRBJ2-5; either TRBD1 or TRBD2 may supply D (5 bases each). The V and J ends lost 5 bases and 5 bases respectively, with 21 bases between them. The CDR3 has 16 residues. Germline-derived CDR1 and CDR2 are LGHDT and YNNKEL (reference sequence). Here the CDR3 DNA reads TGTGCCAGCAGCAGCTGGGGACCAGCGGAAATTGAGACCCAGTACTTC. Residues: CASSSWGPAEIETQYF.

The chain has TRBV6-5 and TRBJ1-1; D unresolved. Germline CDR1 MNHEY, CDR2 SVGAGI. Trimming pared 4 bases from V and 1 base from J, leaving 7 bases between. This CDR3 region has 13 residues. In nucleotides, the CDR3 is TGTGCCAGCAGTTCTCACGCGAACACTGAAGCTTTCTTT. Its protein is CASSSHANTEAFF.

Here the CDR3 reads CAWSGTGSSYEQYF. In DNA form, the CDR3 reads TGTGCCTGGAGTGGGACAGGGAGCTCCTACGAGCAGTACTTC. The genes are TRBV30 and TRBJ2-7; 8 positions match TRBD1. The CDR3 is made up of 14 amino acids. Germline values: CDR1 GTSNPN, CDR2 SVGIG (reference sequence). J lost 0 bases, V lost 1 base, and 2 bases had no gene match.

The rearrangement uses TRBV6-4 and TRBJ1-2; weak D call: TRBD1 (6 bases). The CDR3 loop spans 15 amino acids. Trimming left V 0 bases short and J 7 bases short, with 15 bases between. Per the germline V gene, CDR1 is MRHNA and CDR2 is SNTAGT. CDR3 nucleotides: TGTGCCAGCAGTGACTCCGCAGGGGCCCCCCGTGGCTACACCTTC. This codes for CASSDSAGAPRGYTF.